A selection of T cell receptor beta chains follows, all from one sample in a study of identical twins. TCRdb called the 5' RACE reads again in MiXCR, with one record for every CDR3 protein. The sample has about 490,000 distinct CDR3 sequences; nearly 15% are singletons. The same specimen was also included in a second study, on yellow fever vaccine responses in identical twins.

Specimen: CD4+ T cells sorted from blood. All receptors come from a woman between 18 and 30 years old in good health. Each CDR3 is given with its conserved first and last residue. D genes are given only for firm matches. Clone size, where shown, is once, few, many, or a class for clones that have expanded.

J gene,clone size,D gene,V gene,CDR3 DNA,CDR3 protein
TRBJ2-5,NA,NA,TRBV7-2,TGTGCCAGCAGCTTAGTCCCCCTCACAGGGTTCCAAGAGACCCAGTACTTC,CASSLVPLTGFQETQYF
TRBJ1-1,few,NA,TRBV3-1,TGTGCCAGCAGCCGGTTAGTTCCCACTGAAGCTTTCTTT,CASSRLVPTEAFF
TRBJ2-1,NA,NA,TRBV10-3,TGTGCCCCTAATGCACAGGGATCGGGTGAGCAGTTCTTC,CAPNAQGSGEQFF
TRBJ2-3,few,NA,TRBV18,TGTGCCAGCTCAGTAGGCGACAGCGTTTATAACACAGATACGCAGTATTTT,CASSVGDSVYNTDTQYF
TRBJ1-1,NA,NA,TRBV27,TGTGCCAGCAGCCGCACTGTAACAGGGGAAGCTTTCTTT,CASSRTVTGEAFF
TRBJ2-1,few,TRBD2,TRBV6-1,TGTGCCAGCAGTGTCACTAGCGCCTACAATGAGCAGTTCTTC,CASSVTSAYNEQFF
TRBJ1-4,NA,NA,TRBV24-1,TGTGCCACCAGTGATCGTCGATCTAATGAAAAACTGTTTTTT,CATSDRRSNEKLFF
TRBJ2-5,NA,NA,TRBV7-8,TGTGCCAGCAGCTTAGCGCGTCTTAGCGAAGAGACCCAGTACTTC,CASSLARLSEETQYF
TRBJ2-5,NA,NA,TRBV20-1,TGCAGTGCTAGACTCTGGCAAGAGACCCAGTACTTC,CSARLWQETQYF
TRBJ2-2,NA,NA,TRBV7-2,TGTGCCAGCAGCTCGCCGGGACTTCGCACCGGGGAGCTGTTTTTT,CASSSPGLRTGELFF
TRBJ2-3,few,TRBD2,TRBV3-1,TGTGCCAGCAGCCTACCAGCGGGGGGACCAGATACGCAGTATTTT,CASSLPAGGPDTQYF
TRBJ2-5,NA,NA,TRBV12-3/TRBV12-4,TGTGCCAGCGGACTCCAAGAGACCCAGTACTTC,CASGLQETQYF
TRBJ2-1,few,TRBD2,TRBV7-9,TGTGCCAGCAGCACGGGTAGCGGGGATTACAATGAGCAGTTCTTC,CASSTGSGDYNEQFF
TRBJ1-5,NA,NA,TRBV12-3/TRBV12-4,TGTGCCAGCAGTTTGGGGCACACTAATCAGCCCCAGCATTTT,CASSLGHTNQPQHF
TRBJ2-1,NA,TRBD1,TRBV6-1,TGTGCCAGCACGCATCGACAGGGTGGAGGAAATGAGCAGTTCTTC,CASTHRQGGGNEQFF
TRBJ2-1,NA,TRBD1,TRBV10-1,TGCGCCAGCAGTCAGTATCACAGGGGGAGCTCCTACAATGAGCAGTTCTTC,CASSQYHRGSSYNEQFF
TRBJ2-7,NA,TRBD2,TRBV11-3,TGTGCCAGCAGCTTAACCACCTGGGGGGGTATCTCCTACGAGCAGTACTTC,CASSLTTWGGISYEQYF
TRBJ1-4,few,TRBD1,TRBV5-1,TGCGCCAGCAGCAACGGACAGGGGGCGCTTAATGAAAAACTGTTTTTT,CASSNGQGALNEKLFF
TRBJ2-1,few,NA,TRBV3-1,TGTGCCAGCAGCCAACCCGGGACTCGTTACAATGAGCAGTTCTTC,CASSQPGTRYNEQFF
TRBJ2-1,few,NA,TRBV2,TGTGCCAGCCAGAGCAATGAGCAGTTCTTC,CASQSNEQFF
TRBJ2-7,few,NA,TRBV12-3/TRBV12-4,TGTGCCAGCAGTTCCAGGGTCGAGCAGTACTTC,CASSSRVEQYF
TRBJ2-1,NA,TRBD1,TRBV5-1,TGCGCCAGCAGAACCGGGACAGGGGGAAATGAGCAGTTCTTC,CASRTGTGGNEQFF
TRBJ2-1,NA,NA,TRBV12-3/TRBV12-4,TGTGCCAGCACCTTGAAGGCTGGGGGGAATGAGCAGTTCTTC,CASTLKAGGNEQFF
TRBJ2-3,many,TRBD2,TRBV29-1,TGCAGCGTCAGGACTAGATCTAGCACAGATACGCAGTATTTT,CSVRTRSSTDTQYF
TRBJ2-2,NA,TRBD1,TRBV11-2,TGTGCCAGCGGAGGAGACAGGGGGCGAACCGGGGAGCTGTTTTTT,CASGGDRGRTGELFF
TRBJ2-7,many,TRBD1,TRBV29-1,TGCAGCGTGACCGGACAGGTCTACTACGAGCAGTACTTC,CSVTGQVYYEQYF
TRBJ2-5,once,TRBD2,TRBV28,TGTGCCAGCAGTTCCCAAGCGGGGGGGCGGGAGACCCAGTACTTC,CASSSQAGGRETQYF
TRBJ2-1,NA,NA,TRBV6-5,TGTGCCAGCAGTTACAACATCGGGACCGATGAGCAGTTCTTC,CASSYNIGTDEQFF
TRBJ2-3,NA,TRBD2,TRBV12-3/TRBV12-4,TGTGCCAGCAGCCTGGTACCCGGGACTAGCGGGAGACGGGATACGCAGTATTTT,CASSLVPGTSGRRDTQYF
TRBJ2-1,many,TRBD2,TRBV10-3,TGTGCCATCAGTGAGTCGGCTAGCGGGGACTCAAAATGGAATGAGCAGTTCTTC,CAISESASGDSKWNEQFF
TRBJ2-5,NA,NA,TRBV4-1,TGCGCTAGCAGCCAAGGGCCCTGGAAGCAAGAGACCCAGTACTTC,CASSQGPWKQETQYF
TRBJ2-3,NA,NA,TRBV19,TGTGCCAGTAGTGAGTGGGACAGCACAGATACGCAGTATTTT,CASSEWDSTDTQYF
TRBJ2-1,few,NA,TRBV6-1,TGTGCCAGCAGTATAAACCCGCGGAGTAGGAGTGAGCAGTTCTTC,CASSINPRSRSEQFF
TRBJ2-1,many,TRBD1,TRBV4-2,TGTGCCAGCAGCCAAGGGACAGGGGGTGCCCACAATGAGCAGTTCTTC,CASSQGTGGAHNEQFF
TRBJ2-1,many,TRBD1,TRBV11-2,TGTGCCAGCAGCTTCAACAGGGGAAATGAGCAGTTCTTC,CASSFNRGNEQFF
TRBJ1-4,NA,NA,TRBV10-3,TGTGCCATCAGTGAAGGCAGTAATGAAAAACTGTTTTTT,CAISEGSNEKLFF
TRBJ2-1,NA,NA,TRBV11-2,TGTGCCAGCGGGGGATGGAGCAGCTACAATGAGCAGTTCTTC,CASGGWSSYNEQFF
TRBJ1-1,NA,TRBD1,TRBV14,TGTGCCAGCAGCCCTGACAGGGGCTCATGGACTGAAGCTTTCTTT,CASSPDRGSWTEAFF